This T cell receptor (beta chain) was captured in a study of blood T cell repertoires in COVID-19. Study overall: Both acute and convalescent COVID-19 samples were obtained from the United States, Italy and Spain. Nucleic acid was either cDNA or gDNA, and it came from T cells, B-cell-depleted T cells, or PBMCs.

Produced via immunoSEQ multiplex PCR; TCRdb's table is partial and in-frame only. The top ten hold roughly 1.5% of the sample, which has approximately 280,000 clones, 90% seen once. The cohort comprised adults aged about 18 to 90 years residing in about two dozen US areas. Membership in each cohort depended on participant-reported clinical history. The CDR3 loop spans 16 amino acids. V trimming: 7 bases; J trimming: 6 bases; junction bases outside the gene matches: 11. Germline V gene sequence: CDR1 LNHDA, CDR2 SQIVND (reference sequence). V and J are TRBV19 and TRBJ2-2, with 10 bases identical to TRBD2. Material: PBMCs or T cells enriched from blood (not recorded which). This receptor was obtained from a woman aged 18-29 years with acute COVID-19. In DNA form, the CDR3 reads TGTGCCAGTACCCCGGGTAGCGGGGGGCGGGCCGGGGAGCTGTTTTTT. It yields the protein CASTPGSGGRAGELFF.